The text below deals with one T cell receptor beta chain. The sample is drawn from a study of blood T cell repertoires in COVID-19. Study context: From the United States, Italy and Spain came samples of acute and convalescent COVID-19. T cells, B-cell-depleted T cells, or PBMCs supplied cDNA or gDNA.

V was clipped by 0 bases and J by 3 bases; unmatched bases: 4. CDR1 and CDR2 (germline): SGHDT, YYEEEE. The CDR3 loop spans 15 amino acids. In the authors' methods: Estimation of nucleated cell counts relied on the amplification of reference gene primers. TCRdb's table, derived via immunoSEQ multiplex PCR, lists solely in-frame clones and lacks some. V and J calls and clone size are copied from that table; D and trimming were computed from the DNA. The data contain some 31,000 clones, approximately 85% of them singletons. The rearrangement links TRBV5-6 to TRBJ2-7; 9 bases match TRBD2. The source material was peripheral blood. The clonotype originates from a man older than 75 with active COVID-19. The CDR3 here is CASSLVSGGFYEQYF. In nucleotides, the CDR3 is TGTGCCAGCAGCTTGGTTAGCGGGGGTTTCTACGAGCAGTACTTC.